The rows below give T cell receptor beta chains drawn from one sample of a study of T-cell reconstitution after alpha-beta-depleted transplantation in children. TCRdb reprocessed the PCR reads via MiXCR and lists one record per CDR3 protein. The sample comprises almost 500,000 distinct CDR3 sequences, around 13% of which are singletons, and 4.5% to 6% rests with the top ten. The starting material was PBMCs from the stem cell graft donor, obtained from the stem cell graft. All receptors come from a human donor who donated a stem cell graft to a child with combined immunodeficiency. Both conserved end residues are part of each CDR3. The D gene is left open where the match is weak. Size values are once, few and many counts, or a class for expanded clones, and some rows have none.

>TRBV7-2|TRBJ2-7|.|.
CASSLDSSGPYEQYF
TGTGCCAGCAGCTTAGATTCCAGCGGCCCATACGAGCAGTACTTC
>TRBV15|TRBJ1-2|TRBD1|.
CATSRDLLTGDYGYTF
TGTGCCACCAGCAGAGATCTCCTTACAGGGGACTATGGCTACACCTTC
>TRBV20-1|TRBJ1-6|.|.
CSVRRGSSYNSPLHF
TGCAGTGTCCGAAGGGGGAGCTCCTATAATTCACCCCTCCACTTT
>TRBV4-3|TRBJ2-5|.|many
CASSQDHRGRTQYF
TGCGCCAGCAGCCAAGATCATAGGGGAAGGACCCAGTACTTC
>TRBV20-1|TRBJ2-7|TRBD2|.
CCARDRGSGRAYEQYF
TGCTGTGCTAGAGACCGTGGTAGCGGGAGGGCCTACGAGCAGTACTTC
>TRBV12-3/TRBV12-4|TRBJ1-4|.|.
CASSPAREREKLFF
TGTGCCAGCAGCCCTGCAAGGGAAAGGGAAAAACTGTTTTTT
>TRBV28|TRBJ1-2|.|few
CASSLIQPTRDGYTF
TGTGCCAGCAGTTTAATACAACCAACTCGGGATGGCTACACCTTC
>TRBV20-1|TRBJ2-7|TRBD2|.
CSARVGWGGLSYEQYF
TGCAGTGCTAGGGTGGGATGGGGAGGGCTATCCTACGAGCAGTACTTC
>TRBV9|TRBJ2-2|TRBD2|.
CASSSRSGGAFGELFF
TGTGCCAGCAGCTCTCGTAGCGGGGGGGCTTTCGGGGAGCTGTTTTTT
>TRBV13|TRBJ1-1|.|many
CASSLMSRGNIEAFF
TGTGCCAGCAGCTTAATGTCCAGGGGAAACATTGAAGCTTTCTTT
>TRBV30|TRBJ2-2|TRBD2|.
CAWRSGRAAGELFF
TGTGCCTGGAGAAGCGGGAGGGCCGCCGGGGAGCTGTTTTTT
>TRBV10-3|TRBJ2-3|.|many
CAIQDGGDTQYF
TGTGCCATCCAGGACGGGGGAGATACGCAGTATTTT
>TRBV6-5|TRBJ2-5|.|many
CASSYEGGRETQYF
TGTGCCAGCAGTTACGAGGGAGGTCGAGAGACCCAGTACTTC
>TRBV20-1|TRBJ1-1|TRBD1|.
CSARVGGTANTEAFF
TGCAGTGCTAGAGTCGGAGGGACAGCGAACACTGAAGCTTTCTTT
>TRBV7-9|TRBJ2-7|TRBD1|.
CASSPRPAGGYEQYF
TGTGCCAGCAGCCCCCGGCCCGCAGGGGGCTACGAGCAGTACTTC
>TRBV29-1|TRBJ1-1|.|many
CSVHPRANTEAFF
TGCAGCGTTCACCCTAGGGCTAACACTGAAGCTTTCTTT
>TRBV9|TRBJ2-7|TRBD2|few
CASSVVLAGEQYF
TGTGCCAGCAGCGTAGTACTAGCGGGAGAGCAGTACTTC
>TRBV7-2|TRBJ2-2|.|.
CASSFSVRAGELFF
TGTGCCAGCAGCTTTAGTGTCAGGGCCGGGGAGCTGTTTTTT
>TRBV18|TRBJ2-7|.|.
CASSPPGPHEQYF
TGTGCCAGCTCACCACCGGGCCCCCACGAGCAGTACTTC
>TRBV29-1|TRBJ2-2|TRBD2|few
CSVASGGTNTGELFF
TGCAGCGTTGCCTCGGGAGGGACCAACACCGGGGAGCTGTTTTTT
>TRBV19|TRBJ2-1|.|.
CASRSTHYNEQFF
TGTGCCAGTAGGAGCACCCACTACAATGAGCAGTTCTTC
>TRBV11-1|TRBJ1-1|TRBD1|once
CASSLSGTGDMLAEAFF
TGTGCCAGCAGCTTAAGCGGGACAGGGGACATGTTGGCTGAAGCTTTCTTT
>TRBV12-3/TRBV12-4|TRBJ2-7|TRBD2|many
CASSGTSGRSTYF
TGTGCCAGCAGCGGGACTAGCGGGAGGTCAACGTACTTC
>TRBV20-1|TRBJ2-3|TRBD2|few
CSATAGGARDTQYF
TGCAGTGCAACCGCCGGGGGGGCCAGGGATACGCAGTATTTT
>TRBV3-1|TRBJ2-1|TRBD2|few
CASSQGPGGGNEQFF
TGTGCCAGCAGCCAAGGTCCGGGAGGCGGCAATGAGCAGTTCTTC
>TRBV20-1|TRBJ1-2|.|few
CSARFRTGTYGYTF
TGCAGTGCTAGATTTCGAACAGGGACCTATGGCTACACCTTC
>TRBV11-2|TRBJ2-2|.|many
CASSWAKGTGELFF
TGTGCCAGCAGCTGGGCGAAAGGCACCGGGGAGCTGTTTTTT
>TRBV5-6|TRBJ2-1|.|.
CASSFDLGIDEQFF
TGTGCCAGCAGCTTTGACTTGGGAATCGATGAGCAGTTCTTC
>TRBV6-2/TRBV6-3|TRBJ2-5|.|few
CASSRLRGETQYF
TGTGCCAGCAGCCGATTGCGGGGAGAGACCCAGTACTTC
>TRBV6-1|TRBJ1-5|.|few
CASSPLSGQGNQPQHF
TGTGCCAGCAGTCCCCTAAGCGGGCAGGGCAATCAGCCCCAGCATTTT
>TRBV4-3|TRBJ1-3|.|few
CASSQDRAGAGNTIYF
TGCGCCAGCAGCCAAGATCGGGCAGGGGCTGGAAACACCATATATTTT
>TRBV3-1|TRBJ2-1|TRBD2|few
CASSQGTAGAFYEQFF
TGTGCCAGCAGCCAAGGAACGGCGGGAGCCTTCTATGAGCAGTTCTTC
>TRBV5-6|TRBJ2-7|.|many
CASSLRPTYEQYF
TGTGCCAGCAGCTTACGGCCCACATACGAGCAGTACTTC
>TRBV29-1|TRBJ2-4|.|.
CSVVGRAKNIQYF
TGCAGCGTTGTGGGTAGGGCCAAAAACATTCAGTACTTC
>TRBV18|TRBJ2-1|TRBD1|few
CASSPLTGGAGNEQFF
TGTGCCAGCTCACCCCTCACAGGGGGCGCTGGGAATGAGCAGTTCTTC
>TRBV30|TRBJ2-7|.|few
CAWSVGQYEQYF
TGTGCCTGGAGTGTAGGACAATACGAGCAGTACTTC
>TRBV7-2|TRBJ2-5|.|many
CASSLESRQETQYF
TGTGCCAGCAGCTTAGAGAGCCGCCAAGAGACCCAGTACTTC
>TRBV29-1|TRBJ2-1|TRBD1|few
CSVGDRGNEQFF
TGCAGCGTTGGTGACAGGGGCAATGAGCAGTTCTTC
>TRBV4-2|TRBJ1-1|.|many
CASSQGRGNTEAFF
TGTGCCAGCAGCCAAGGCCGCGGGAACACTGAAGCTTTCTTT
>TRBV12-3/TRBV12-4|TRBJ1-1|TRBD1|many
CASRDTGGGHTEAFF
TGTGCCAGCAGGGATACAGGGGGTGGTCACACTGAAGCTTTCTTT
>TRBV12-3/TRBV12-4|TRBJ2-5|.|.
CASSWGRGEETQYF
TGTGCCAGCAGTTGGGGCAGGGGGGAAGAGACCCAGTACTTC
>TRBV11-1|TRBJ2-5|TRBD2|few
CASSLGSAGGTRGETQYF
TGTGCCAGCAGCTTGGGCTCAGCGGGAGGAACCCGGGGTGAGACCCAGTACTTC
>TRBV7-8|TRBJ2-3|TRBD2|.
CASISGKKGTDTQYF
TGTGCCAGCATCAGCGGGAAGAAGGGGACAGATACGCAGTATTTT
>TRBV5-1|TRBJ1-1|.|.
CASSDPNSIEAFF
TGCGCCAGCAGCGACCCAAACTCGATAGAAGCTTTCTTT
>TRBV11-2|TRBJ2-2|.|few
CASSLEAYTGELFF
TGTGCCAGCAGCCTTGAAGCATACACCGGGGAGCTGTTTTTT
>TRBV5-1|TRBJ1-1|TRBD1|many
CASRRQGMNTEAFF
TGCGCCAGCAGGCGACAGGGCATGAACACTGAAGCTTTCTTT
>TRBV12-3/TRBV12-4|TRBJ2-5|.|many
CASSFRAERETQYF
TGTGCCAGCAGTTTTAGGGCAGAGCGGGAGACCCAGTACTTC
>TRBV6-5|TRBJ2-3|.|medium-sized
CASTNGPNQYF
TGTGCCAGCACCAATGGCCCCAACCAGTATTTT
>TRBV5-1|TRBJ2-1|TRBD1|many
CASNDRGSYNEQFF
TGCGCCAGCAACGACAGGGGGTCCTACAATGAGCAGTTCTTC
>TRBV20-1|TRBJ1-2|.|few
CSARLTENYGYTF
TGCAGTGCTAGGCTAACAGAAAACTATGGCTACACCTTC
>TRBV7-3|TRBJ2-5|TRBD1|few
CASSETGGQETQYF
TGTGCCAGCAGCGAGACAGGGGGACAAGAGACCCAGTACTTC
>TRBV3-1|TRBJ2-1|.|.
CATSQGVAFSGSVGDEQFF
TGTGCCACCTCCCAAGGAGTAGCGTTTTCCGGGAGCGTCGGGGATGAGCAGTTCTTC
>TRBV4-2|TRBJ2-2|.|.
CASSHPPRGNTGELFF
TGTGCCAGCAGCCACCCCCCCAGGGGGAACACCGGGGAGCTGTTTTTT
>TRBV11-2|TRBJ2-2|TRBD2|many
CASSLDFVAGYTGELFF
TGTGCCAGCAGCTTAGATTTTGTAGCGGGTTACACCGGGGAGCTGTTTTTT
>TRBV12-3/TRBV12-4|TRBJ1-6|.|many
CASSLISGLESPLHF
TGTGCCAGCAGTTTAATTTCAGGTTTGGAATCACCCCTCCACTTT
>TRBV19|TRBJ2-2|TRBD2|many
CASSIPTSGNTGELFF
TGTGCCAGTAGTATTCCCACTAGCGGGAACACCGGGGAGCTGTTTTTT
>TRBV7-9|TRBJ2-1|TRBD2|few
CASSTPGTSGNEQFF
TGTGCCAGCAGCACCCCCGGGACTAGCGGTAATGAGCAGTTCTTC
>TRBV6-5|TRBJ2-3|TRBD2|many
CASRKTSGGYTDTQYF
TGTGCCAGCAGAAAAACTAGCGGGGGTTACACAGATACGCAGTATTTT
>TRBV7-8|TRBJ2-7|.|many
CASSLPILPRGDEQYF
TGTGCCAGCAGCTTACCCATTTTACCCAGGGGCGACGAGCAGTACTTC
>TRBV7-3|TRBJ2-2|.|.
CASSLIGGNTGELFF
TGTGCCAGCAGCTTAATAGGGGGGAACACCGGGGAGCTGTTTTTT